The 21 T cell receptor beta chains reported below all come from one sample, sequenced in a study of OX40 agonist ivuxolimab in advanced cancers. Only in-frame clones appear in the TCRdb table, and some are missing; sequencing was by immunoSEQ multiplex PCR. Altogether roughly 69,000 clones are present, approximately 90% being singletons, with the ten largest covering approximately 1.1%. The material sequenced was CD4+ or CD8+ T cells sorted from blood, taken in a trial of the OX40 agonist ivuxolimab. Source of these receptors: an adult with an advanced solid tumor such as melanoma, head and neck, liver or kidney cancer.

Written as DNA, the CDR3 is TGTGCCATCGGGTCGCGGGAGTCAGATACGCAGTATTTT. Protein product: CAIGSRESDTQYF. The genes are TRBV10-3 and TRBJ2-3; TRBD2 aligns across 7 bases. Germline V gene lookup returns CDR1 ENHRY and CDR2 SYGVKD. V trimming: 8 bases; J trimming: 4 bases; junction bases outside the gene matches: 6. The CDR3 covers 13 residues.

The rearrangement links TRBV30 to TRBJ1-1, with D unresolved. The CDR3 runs 14 residues. Germline V lookup: CDR1 GTSNPN, CDR2 SVGIG (reference sequence). The V and J ends lost 0 bases and 4 bases respectively, with 12 bases between them. Written as DNA, the CDR3 is TGTGCCTGGAGTGTACCCCTTCGGGGCACTGAAGCTTTCTTT. Translation: CAWSVPLRGTEAFF.

The chain employs TRBV11-2 and TRBJ1-1, with a weak D call TRBD1 (6 bases). Germline lookup yields CDR1 SGHAT and CDR2 FQNNGV. The CDR3 runs to 14 residues. V lost 1 base and J lost 5, with 11 bases in between. The CDR3 reads CASSLASTGTEAFF. DNA of the CDR3: TGTGCCAGCAGCTTAGCGTCTACAGGGACTGAAGCTTTCTTT. The complete variable domain, with remaining parts taken from reference TRBV11-2 and TRBJ1-1, reads EAGVAQSPRYKIIEKRQSVAFWCNPISGHATLYWYQQILGQGPKLLIQFQNNGVVDDSQLPKDRFSAERLKGVDSTLKIQPAKLEDSAVYLCASSLASTGTEAFFGQGTRLTVV.

This clone has only a few counts. This rearrangement joins TRBV11-3 to TRBJ2-1; D is unresolved. This CDR3 has 13 residues. V dropped 2 bases and J dropped 5 bases, with 7 bases sitting between them. Germline CDR1 reads SGHNT; CDR2 reads YENEEA. This CDR3 reads CASSLSPHNEQFF. For the CDR3, the DNA is TGTGCCAGCAGCTTATCGCCCCACAATGAGCAGTTCTTC.

The chain joins TRBV13 to TRBJ2-6; D perhaps matches TRBD1 (6 bases). The V end lost 0 bases, the J end lost 6 bases, and 9 bases lay between the germline ends. The CDR3 has 15 amino acids. The germline V gene encodes CDR1 PRHDT and CDR2 FYEKMQ (reference sequence). The CDR3 loop reads CASSLGGGQANVLTF. For the CDR3, the DNA is TGTGCCAGCAGCTTAGGAGGGGGACAGGCCAACGTCCTGACTTTC.

The V and J genes are TRBV7-2 and TRBJ1-4, with TRBD1 as a possible D gene (6 bases). Germline V gene sequence: CDR1 SGHTA, CDR2 FQGNSA. This CDR3 spans 15 amino acids. Trimming took off 2 bases at V and 4 bases at J, with 11 bases between the two ends. As DNA, the CDR3 is TGTGCCAGCAGCTTACTGAGACAGGTTAATGAAAAACTGTTTTTT. It codes for CASSLLRQVNEKLFF.

This chain uses TRBV10-3 with TRBJ1-1; TRBD1 matches at 8 bases. After removal of 4 bases from V and 3 bases from J, the junction contained 4 bases not matched to a gene. Germline V gives CDR1 ENHRY, CDR2 SYGVKD. The CDR3 runs 14 residues. The CDR3 sequence is CAISVAGGYTEAFF. The CDR3 DNA follows: TGTGCCATCAGTGTGGCAGGGGGCTACACTGAAGCTTTCTTT.

V and J are TRBV7-8 and TRBJ2-6; no clear D gene. The CDR3 sequence is 18 residues long. CDR1 and CDR2 from the germline V gene are SGHVS and FQNEAQ. The germline V and J ends were trimmed by 3 bases and 16 bases, with 31 bases remaining between them. The CDR3 spells CASSLRLLPTKSGQRLTF. The DNA of the CDR3 is TGTGCCAGCAGCTTGAGGCTGTTACCCACAAAGTCGGGCCAACGTCTGACTTTC.

The rearrangement joins TRBV5-4 to TRBJ2-5; 10 bases map to TRBD1. Germline CDR1 and CDR2: SGHNT and YYREEE (reference sequence). J gave up 5 bases and V 4 bases, and 8 bases lay outside the gene matches. The CDR3 is made up of 15 amino acids. In DNA, the CDR3 is TGTGCCAGCAGCCAGACAGGGGGCCTTGGGGAGACCCAGTACTTC. Translated: CASSQTGGLGETQYF.

The chain recombines TRBV6-1 with TRBJ2-7; 7 bases align to TRBD2. The CDR3 runs 14 residues. V shed 7 bases and J 2 bases; nucleotides not matched to a gene: 8. Germline-derived CDR1 and CDR2 are MNHNS and SASEGT. CDR3 bases: TGTGCCAGCACGCCGGCTAGCGGAGCCTACGAGCAGTACTTC. This encodes CASTPASGAYEQYF.

As for this clone: A junction boundary mismatches the germline segment, possibly from a read error. The V and J genes are TRBV6-5 and TRBJ2-5, with D unclear. The CDR3 spans 14 residues. CDR1 and CDR2 from the germline V gene are MNHEY and SVGAGI. DNA of the CDR3: TGTGCCAGCAGTTACGCGTACACCCAAGGGACCCAGTACTTC. As protein: CASSYAYTQGTQYF.

V is TRBV6-5 and J is TRBJ1-2; 8 bases agree with TRBD1. The CDR3 totals 16 residues. Per the germline V gene, CDR1 is MNHEY and CDR2 is SVGAGI. Germline trimming cut 0 bases from V and 4 bases from J; bases unmatched to any gene: 7. CDR3 sequence reads: CASSYSSGGVGYGYTF. The DNA for the CDR3 is TGTGCCAGCAGTTACTCGTCAGGGGGCGTCGGCTATGGCTACACCTTC.

This chain joins TRBV11-2 and TRBJ2-3; no clear D. Germline values: CDR1 SGHAT, CDR2 FQNNGV. Trimming cost V 4 bases and J 0 bases, with 2 bases left between them. The CDR3 is 12 amino acids. The CDR3 reads CASSSSTDTQYF. The CDR3 DNA follows: TGTGCCAGCAGCTCCAGCACAGATACGCAGTATTTT.

V is TRBV2 and J is TRBJ2-1; tentative D call: TRBD1 (5 bases). V was pared by 5 bases and J by 16 bases, with 18 bases between. Germline CDR1 is SNHLY and CDR2 is FYNNEI. The CDR3 sequence is 12 residues long. CDR3 loop: CASSFIRQWEFF. CDR3 sequence (DNA): TGTGCCAGCAGTTTCATTAGACAGTGGGAATTCTTC.

The chain joins TRBV9 to TRBJ2-2; maybe TRBD2 (6 bases). With 2 bases removed from V and 0 bases from J, the gap between germline ends came to 8 bases. CDR1 and CDR2 (germline): SGDLS, YYNGEE. The CDR3 sequence is 15 residues long. The DNA for the CDR3 is TGTGCCAGCAGCGTGGGACTGACGAACACCGGGGAGCTGTTTTTT. Its translation is CASSVGLTNTGELFF.

The gene calls are TRBV5-1 and TRBJ2-2, with 8 bases fitting TRBD2. The ends lost 0 bases at V and 6 bases at J; junction bases unmatched: 7. There are 16 residues in the CDR3. The germline V gene has CDR1 SGHRS and CDR2 YFSETQ. The CDR3 DNA reads TGCGCCAGCAGCTTGGACCCAGCGGGGGCGGCCGGGGAGCTGTTTTTT. Its translation is CASSLDPAGAAGELFF.

The V and J genes are TRBV5-4 and TRBJ2-1, with 11 bases identical to TRBD2. This CDR3 is 15 amino acids long. Losses at the gene ends were 7 bases for V and 4 bases for J; bases not matched to a gene: 7. Germline CDR1 is SGHNT and CDR2 is YYREEE (reference sequence). The DNA of the CDR3 is TGTGCCAGCGGCCAGACTAGCGGGATGTACAATGAGCAGTTCTTC. Encoded protein: CASGQTSGMYNEQFF.

The chain recombines TRBV15 with TRBJ1-2; D is possibly TRBD1 (5 bases). Germline assignment: CDR1 LNHNV and CDR2 YYDKDF (reference sequence). The CDR3 runs to 16 residues. V shed 1 base and J shed 5 bases, with 17 bases lying between them. CDR3 DNA sequence: TGTGCCACCAGCAGAGTTAGGGCAGGGTCGCCTTATGGCTACACCTTC. It translates to CATSRVRAGSPYGYTF.

V is TRBV7-6 and J is TRBJ1-1, with D perhaps TRBD1 (5 bases). Trimming pared 1 base from V and 6 bases from J, leaving 9 bases between. Germline-derived CDR1 and CDR2 are SGHVS and FNYEAQ. The length of the CDR3 is 13 residues. The CDR3 sequence: CASSLGGTAEAFF. The CDR3 DNA reads TGTGCCAGCAGCTTAGGAGGGACGGCTGAAGCTTTCTTT.

The genes are TRBV9 and TRBJ2-3; tentatively, D is TRBD2 (6 bases). This CDR3 has 17 amino acids. CDR1 SGDLS and CDR2 YYNGEE come from the germline V gene. Trimming took 0 bases from V and 4 from J, leaving 18 bases between them. DNA of the CDR3: TGTGCCAGCAGCGTAGACCCCCCGGGGAGGATCTCAGATACGCAGTATTTT. Translation: CASSVDPPGRISDTQYF.

Concerning this clone: The junction differs from germline at one of its ends, possibly a read error. The rearrangement uses TRBV5-1 and TRBJ2-1; 7 nucleotides match TRBD1. CDR3 size: 15 residues. Germline V gene lookup returns CDR1 SGHRS and CDR2 YFSETQ. The CDR3 protein is CASSLGDRAYNEQFF. The CDR3 DNA is TGTGCCAGCAGCTTAGGCGACAGGGCCTACAATGAGCAGTTCTTC.